This TCR beta chain originates from a study of vaccination effects on CD4 cells after COVID-19. Looking at the study overall: BNT162b2 vaccine or mRNA-1273 vaccine was given to participants in two doses. Both of the two convalescent patients gave a sample, one 16 days and one a week before vaccination. Findings and limits, study-wide: Pronounced clonal contraction occurred in clones induced by infection and by vaccine late after vaccination.

The assay was immunoSEQ multiplex PCR, and TCRdb's table has in-frame clones only and misses some. This sample has around 46,000 clones, with 75% found just once. With 5 bases removed from V and 4 bases from J, the gap between germline ends came to 14 bases. CDR1 and CDR2 from the germline V gene are LNHDA and SQIVND (reference sequence). The CDR3 loop spans 15 amino acids. Notes on this clone: Its antigen remains unknown.

Prior to sequencing, the ViraFEST assay stimulated PBMC with viral peptide pools, which expanded the antigen-specific CD4+ T cells. When less than 13 days of culture had elapsed, CD4+ T cells were isolated. The person had PCR-confirmed SARS-CoV-2 infection between March and December 2020. This receptor was identified in a human donor who had a prior SARS-CoV-2 infection. The specimen was CD4+ T cells from PBMCs cultured with a peptide pool, collected before COVID-19 vaccination. The chain links TRBV19 to TRBJ1-4; weak D call: TRBD1 (6 bases). The CDR3 here is CASSAPQGYNEKLFF. CDR3 in DNA: TGTGCCAGTAGTGCCCCCCAGGGGTATAATGAAAAACTGTTTTTT.